What follows are 30 T cell receptor beta chains derived from one specimen sequenced in a study of blood T cells in healthy people across ages. It was with a sample-barcoded 5' primer and a J-beta primer mix that a second PCR of roughly 7 to 12 cycles was run. From the 5' RACE reads, TCRdb called clonotypes with MiXCR, one entry per CDR3 protein. Among hundreds of thousands of distinct CDR3 sequences listed, 25% to 35% were seen once. Source material: blood. Receptor source: an elderly woman in good health.

This clonotype was seen ten or more times. The chain links TRBV19 to TRBJ2-1; D not resolved. The germline V gene has CDR1 LNHDA and CDR2 SQIVND (reference sequence). V was trimmed by 2 bases and J by 8 bases, leaving 16 bases between them. This CDR3 region has 15 residues. The chain's CDR3 is CASSIYIMPPYEQFF. The CDR3 DNA follows: TGTGCCAGTAGTATATATATAATGCCCCCATATGAGCAGTTCTTC.

In this sample, this clonotype turned up many times. The chain joins TRBV4-3 to TRBJ2-4; perhaps TRBD1 as D (5 bases). The CDR3 is 15 residues long. The ends were cut back, 0 bases at V and 8 bases at J, with 14 bases in the middle. Germline V lookup: CDR1 LGHNA, CDR2 YSLEER. CDR3 nucleotides: TGCGCCAGCAGCCAAGAAAAGGGGTGGAAATACATTCAGTACTTC. Translation gives CASSQEKGWKYIQYF.

A remark on this clonotype: Given a much more abundant clone one base away, this may be a read error. The J gene is TRBJ2-5, the V gene TRBV6-5, with D perhaps matching TRBD1 (6 bases). The J call may be wrong; the DNA end is better matched by TRBJ2-7. This CDR3 is 12 amino acids long. Germline assignment: CDR1 MNHEY and CDR2 SVGAGI. The DNA for the CDR3 is TGTGCCAGCACCGATGGGGGCGACGAGCAGTACTTC. This gives the protein CASTDGGDEQYF.

This clonotype was counted ten times or more. V usage is TRBV29-1 and J usage is TRBJ2-1, with 8 positions matching TRBD1. The CDR3 has 13 amino acids. Per germline, CDR1 SQVTM and CDR2 ANQGSEA. With 4 bases clipped from V and 7 bases from J, the junction kept 6 bases outside the gene matches. CDR3 region: CSVGDRGTNEQFF. Here the CDR3 DNA reads TGCAGCGTTGGTGACAGGGGTACTAATGAGCAGTTCTTC.

For this clonotype: This could be a read error, since a much larger clone is one nucleotide away. The chain employs TRBV5-1 and TRBJ1-1; 8 nucleotides agree with TRBD1. CDR1 is SGHRS, CDR2 YFSETQ, per germline. The CDR3 loop spans 16 amino acids. CDR3 protein: CASGLAHRGMGTEAFF. The CDR3 DNA reads TGCGCCAGCGGCTTGGCGCACAGGGGGATGGGTACTGAAGCTTTCTTT.

This clonotype occurred many times. The CDR3 sequence is CASSQVGSGQGVLGGYTF. DNA for the CDR3: TGTGCCAGCAGCCAAGTAGGATCGGGACAGGGGGTACTGGGAGGCTACACCTTC. The J gene is TRBJ1-2, the V gene TRBV4-2; the match to TRBD1 covers 11 bases. V trimming: 1 base; J trimming: 8 bases; junction bases outside the gene matches: 15. The germline CDR1 and CDR2 sequences are LGHNA and YNFKEQ. The CDR3 covers 18 residues.

This clonotype was seen many times. The chain joins TRBV7-2 to TRBJ2-5; 13 nucleotides align to TRBD2. After removal of 5 bases from V and 7 bases from J, the junction contained 13 bases not matched to a gene. Germline values: CDR1 SGHTA, CDR2 FQGNSA. The CDR3 covers 17 residues. CDR3 sequence (DNA): TGTGCCAGCAGCACCCGGACTAGCGGGGGCGCTCGGGGGACCCAGTACTTC. Protein sequence: CASSTRTSGGARGTQYF.

A remark on this clonotype: A much larger clonotype is one base distant, so this may be a read error. The chain links TRBV6-2 or TRBV6-3 to TRBJ2-1; D remains ambiguous. Germline lookup yields CDR1 MNHEY and CDR2 SVGEGT. This CDR3 region has 13 residues. The DNA of the CDR3 is TGTGCGACTCGGCAGGTCGGGCAAGAGACCCAGTTCTTC. Translated: CATRQVGQETQFF.

This clonotype was found many times. The V call is TRBV4-3, the J call TRBJ1-2; the D gene is possibly TRBD1 (5 bases). V was pared by 0 bases and J by 4 bases, with 9 bases between. This CDR3 comprises 14 residues. The germline V gene encodes CDR1 LGHNA and CDR2 YSLEER. Written as DNA, the CDR3 is TGCGCCAGCAGCCAAGAGCAGGGAAGCTATGGCTACACCTTC. Its translation: CASSQEQGSYGYTF.

This clonotype occurred a few times. The chain has TRBV18 and TRBJ1-4; D gene uncertain. This CDR3 spans 14 amino acids. Deletions cut 2 bases from V and 8 bases from J, with 12 bases between. CDR1 and CDR2 from the germline V gene are KGHSH and LQKENI. CDR3 sequence: CASSPLNGGEKLFF. CDR3 sequence (DNA): TGTGCCAGCTCACCATTAAACGGAGGAGAAAAACTGTTTTTT.

This sequence joins TRBV29-1 and TRBJ1-1; tentatively, D is TRBD1 (6 bases). The CDR3 has 13 residues. Trimming removed 5 bases from V and 1 base from J, with 11 bases in between. CDR1 SQVTM and CDR2 ANQGSEA come from the germline V gene. The CDR3 coding sequence is TGCAGCGTTAAAACAGGGTCGAACACTGAAGCTTTCTTT. Translated, it gives CSVKTGSNTEAFF. Looking up the rest from reference TRBV29-1 and TRBJ1-1 gives the full variable domain: SAVISQKPSRDICQRGTSLTIQCQVDSQVTMMFWYRQQPGQSLTLIATANQGSEATYESGFVIDKFPISRPNLTFSTLTVSNMSPEDSSIYLCSVKTGSNTEAFFGQGTRLTVV.

This clonotype was counted only a few times. A much larger clone lies a single base off, so this may be a read error. The genes are TRBV20-1 and TRBJ1-5, with D maybe TRBD1 (5 bases). Germline loops: CDR1 DFQATT, CDR2 SNEGSKA (reference sequence). This CDR3 spans 12 amino acids. The CDR3 coding sequence is TGCAGGGCTAGAGGGGTGGATCAGCCCCAGCATTTT. It yields the protein CRARGVDQPQHF.

A note on this clonotype: At one of its ends the junction is not consistent with the germline gene, which may arise from a read error. The chain uses TRBV20-1 and TRBJ2-2, with 8 bases lining up with TRBD1. CDR1 and CDR2 (germline): DFQATT, SNEGSKA (reference sequence). This CDR3 is built from 14 residues. The CDR3 loop is CSARRTGSTGERFF. The CDR3 coding sequence is TGCAGTGCTAGAAGGACAGGGAGCACCGGGGAGCGGTTTTTT.

This clonotype has more than one count but fewer than ten. The chain combines TRBV18 with TRBJ1-1; D is perhaps TRBD1 (6 bases). Trimming removed 2 bases at V and 5 bases at J, with 12 bases between. The germline gives CDR1 KGHSH, CDR2 LQKENI. This CDR3 has 14 amino acids. The CDR3 is CASSPEGRGTEAFF. The CDR3 nucleotides are TGTGCCAGCTCACCAGAGGGAAGGGGGACTGAAGCTTTCTTT.

This clonotype was seen only a few times. The chain carries TRBV6-2 or TRBV6-3 and TRBJ1-1; unclear D gene. V was pared by 2 bases and J by 1 base, with 5 bases between. Per germline, CDR1 MNHEY and CDR2 SVGEGT. This CDR3 region has 13 residues. The CDR3 spells CASSYIGNTEAFF. In DNA, the CDR3 is TGTGCCAGCAGTTACATTGGGAACACTGAAGCTTTCTTT.

Note on this clonotype: A much larger clone differs by one base, so this may be a read error. This chain links TRBV6-5 with TRBJ2-6, with TRBD1 as a possible D gene (5 bases). Trimming left V 2 bases short and J 2 bases short, with 13 bases between. Germline V gives CDR1 MNHEY, CDR2 SVGAGI. This CDR3 has 17 amino acids. CDR3 sequence (DNA): TGTGCCAGCAGTTACATTGATGAAGGGGCTGGGGCCAACGTCCTGACTTTC. Translated, it gives CASSYIDEGAGANVLTF.

This clonotype appeared once. V usage is TRBV7-2 and J usage is TRBJ2-7; 7 bases agree with TRBD1. The J segment lost 6 bases and the V segment lost 4 bases, leaving 9 bases of the junction unmatched. This CDR3 region has 14 residues. CDR1 is SGHTA and CDR2 is FQGNSA in the germline V gene. The CDR3 DNA follows: TGTGCCAGCAGCTCGACAGGGAGCCCCCTCGAGCAGTACTTC. Translating it yields CASSSTGSPLEQYF.

This clonotype was observed at least ten times. The rearrangement joins TRBV20-1 to TRBJ2-1; 14 bases line up with TRBD2. Trimming at V came to 8 bases and at J to 9 bases, leaving 12 bases not matched to a gene. This CDR3 is 15 amino acids long. Germline lookup yields CDR1 DFQATT and CDR2 SNEGSKA (reference sequence). CDR3 nucleotides: TGCAGTACAGATAGGACTAGCGGGGGGAACGGTGAGCAGTTCTTC. It yields the protein CSTDRTSGGNGEQFF.

The chain joins TRBV9 to TRBJ2-7; possible D gene TRBD1, 5 bases. This CDR3 is 12 amino acids long. The ends were cut back, 6 bases at V and 2 bases at J, with 9 bases in the middle. Germline CDR1 is SGDLS and CDR2 is YYNGEE. CDR3 region: CASTREAYEQYF. DNA of the CDR3: TGTGCCAGCACCAGGGAAGCCTACGAGCAGTACTTC. Drawing the rest from reference TRBV9 and TRBJ2-7, the complete variable domain is DSGVTQTPKHLITATGQRVTLRCSPRSGDLSVYWYQQSLDQGLQFLIQYYNGEERAKGNILERFSAQQFPDLHSELNLSSLELGDSALYFCASTREAYEQYFGPGTRLTVT.

The V and J genes are TRBV12-3 or TRBV12-4 and TRBJ2-3; 8 nucleotides agree with TRBD1. With 4 bases clipped from V and 0 bases from J, the junction kept 6 bases outside the gene matches. The CDR3 contains 16 residues. The CDR3 is CASSWGTGVSTDTQYF. CDR3 DNA: TGTGCCAGCAGTTGGGGGACAGGAGTTAGCACAGATACGCAGTATTTT.

This clonotype came up a few times. CDR3 DNA: TGCAGGGCCCTATCTGGGGGTGAAGCTTTCTTT. Its protein product is CRALSGGEAFF. V gene TRBV20-1 combines with J gene TRBJ1-1; maybe TRBD1 (5 bases). CDR3 size: 11 residues. Germline CDR1 is DFQATT and CDR2 is SNEGSKA (reference sequence).

Many counts were recorded for this clonotype. This chain links TRBV7-2 with TRBJ2-1; 14 bases fit TRBD2. With V trimmed by 5 bases and J by 10 bases, 7 bases remained unmatched. The CDR3 totals 15 residues. The germline CDR1 and CDR2 sequences are SGHTA and FQGNSA. CDR3 sequence reads: CASSPRLAGGREQFF. CDR3 nucleotide sequence: TGTGCCAGCAGCCCTAGACTAGCGGGGGGGCGGGAGCAGTTCTTC.

The chain has TRBV5-1 and TRBJ2-5; D call uncertain. The J call may be wrong; the DNA end is better matched by TRBJ2-7. Looked up from germline, CDR1 is SGHRS and CDR2 is YFSETQ. The CDR3 totals 13 residues. CDR3 DNA: TGCGCCAGCAGCTTGGACTCTTACTACGAGCAGTACTTC. It specifies CASSLDSYYEQYF.

Points on this clonotype: A read error may explain this, as a much larger clone is one base away. The chain couples TRBV27 to TRBJ2-1; TRBD1 might be the D (5 bases). Germline V gene data show CDR1 as MNHEY and CDR2 as SMNVEV (reference sequence). Between the trimmed V and J ends, which lost 3 bases and 10 bases, there was a span of 13 bases. This CDR3 region has 13 residues. The CDR3 sequence: CASSFAGSYEQFF. CDR3 nucleotide sequence: TGTGCCAGCAGTTTTGCAGGGTCCTACGAGCAGTTCTTC.

At least ten counts were recorded for this clonotype. The chain links TRBV5-1 to TRBJ1-1; TRBD1 agrees at 10 bases. The J segment lost 11 bases and the V segment lost 4 bases, leaving 8 bases of the junction unmatched. The CDR3 is 13 residues long. Germline-derived CDR1 and CDR2 are SGHRS and YFSETQ. The CDR3 region is CASSPGQGRAAFF. CDR3 nucleotides: TGCGCCAGCAGCCCGGGACAGGGGCGAGCGGCTTTCTTT.

In this sample, this clonotype turned up a few times. DNA for the CDR3: TGTGCCTTATCCGGGACAGGGTTTCGGGAGACCCAGTACTTC. Translation gives CALSGTGFRETQYF. This chain connects TRBV30 to TRBJ2-5, with TRBD1 matching over 9 bases. V trimming: 7 bases; J trimming: 5 bases; junction bases outside the gene matches: 11. This CDR3 contains 14 residues. Per germline, CDR1 GTSNPN and CDR2 SVGIG (reference sequence).

In regard to this clonotype: A much bigger clone sits one base away, suggesting this may be a read error. V and J are TRBV30 and TRBJ1-1; possible D gene TRBD1, 5 bases. The length of the CDR3 is 13 residues. Deletions cut 3 bases from V and 4 bases from J, with 12 bases between. Germline-derived CDR1 and CDR2 are GTSNPN and SVGIG (reference sequence). CDR3 nucleotide sequence: TGTGCCTGGAGGGTACGTGGGGGCACTGAAGCTTTCTTT. Protein sequence: CAWRVRGGTEAFF.

This clonotype was picked up many times. The chain uses TRBV5-5 and TRBJ1-2; the match to TRBD1 covers 12 bases. CDR3 length: 15 amino acids. Losses at the gene ends were 7 bases for V and 6 bases for J; bases not matched to a gene: 10. The germline gives CDR1 SGHKS, CDR2 YYEKEE (reference sequence). In DNA, the CDR3 is TGTGCCAGCGGATGGGGACAGGGGGCTGTTCATGGCTACACCTTC. It codes for CASGWGQGAVHGYTF.

This clonotype turned up a few times. The rearrangement joins TRBV18 to TRBJ2-7; 7 bases are shared with TRBD1. Germline lookup yields CDR1 KGHSH and CDR2 LQKENI. The V gene end was trimmed by 4 bases and the J gene end by 0 bases; junction bases not matched to a gene: 6. The CDR3 is 15 amino acids. The CDR3 region is CASSRPGQSSYEQYF. CDR3 nucleotide sequence: TGTGCCAGCTCACGGCCGGGACAGAGCTCCTACGAGCAGTACTTC.

This clonotype was counted between two and nine times. Since a much larger clone is just one base distant, this may be a read error. The conserved phenylalanine or tryptophan normally closing the CDR3 is absent here, so this likely arose from a read error. CDR3 amino acids: CASSFGGVSPDTQYS. In DNA form, the CDR3 reads TGTGCCAGCAGTTTCGGGGGGGTGAGCCCAGATACGCAGTATTCT. This chain joins TRBV12-3 or TRBV12-4 and TRBJ2-3; TRBD2 matches 8 bases. The V segment lost 3 bases and the J segment 4 bases; nucleotides outside the gene matches: 6. The CDR3 covers 15 residues.